This TCR beta chain was found in a study of cytomegalovirus exposure and HLA in healthy donors. Study findings and constraints: Later analysis identified several of the most significant clusters that appeared linked to common viral pathogens. As confirmed in vitro, a few CMV-associated chains were specific for CMV antigens.

Everyone who donated was a healthy bone marrow donor. Whereas donors were nominally healthy upon sampling, unrecorded immune exposures were probable. A note on this clone: The target antigen is unknown.

Primers: 60 Vbeta forward and 13 Jbeta reverse. Clones were read by immunoSEQ multiplex PCR, and TCRdb kept only the in-frame ones, dropping some. Among about 40,000 clones listed, 68% were seen once. The V end was cut by 5 bases, the J end by 4 bases, with 20 bases between. Germline values: CDR1 SGHVS, CDR2 FNYEAQ. This CDR3 is built from 17 residues. The J gene is TRBJ2-2, the V gene TRBV7-6; perhaps TRBD1 as D (7 bases). The origin of this receptor is a man aged 35-49 years in good health and CMV-seronegative. Material: PBMCs. The CDR3 DNA is TGTGCCAGCAGCCCTAGAGGAGGGGGCGCAGGCACCGGGGAGCTGTTTTTT. It codes for CASSPRGGGAGTGELFF.